This paragraph covers one T cell receptor (beta chain) sequence. As yet, its antigen is unknown. Time point denoted: pre-sensitization, week 0. Sample treatment: therapeutic diphenylcyclopropenone sensitization with weekly scalp DPC. This sample is part of a study of human T cells and chemical hapten exposure. Overall study findings and caveats: Donors were affected by alopecia, so their immune reaction might vary from that of healthy individuals.

TCRdb re-called the RACE reads with MiXCR, one entry per CDR3 protein. The table includes some 74,000 distinct CDR3 sequences, about 15% detected once. This CDR3 has 13 amino acids. Germline CDR1 MNHEY, CDR2 SVGAGI. V lost 6 bases and J lost 5; bases outside the gene matches: 5. J is TRBJ1-1 and V is TRBV6-5; TRBD1 matches at 8 bases. The sample in question was whole blood, obtained in connection with sensitization to the hapten diphenylcyclopropenone (DPC). This TCR derives from a woman aged 50 to 60 with alopecia areata. Some clones in this sample may be carry-over from other donors' samples. CDR3 loop: CASSDRGRTEAFF. DNA for the CDR3: TGTGCCAGCAGCGACAGGGGTAGAACTGAAGCTTTCTTT.